This TCR beta chain was retrieved from a study of T-cell memory formation after mild COVID-19. Notes on the study in general: A second wave expanding day 15 to 37 was CD4+-biased; contracting clones were balanced. The main location of contracting CD4+ clones was CM and EM, and that of contracting CD8+ clones was EMRA. Cross-reactive memory appears to have joined, as suggested by some responding clones showing up in pre-infection memory.

J was trimmed by 5 bases and V by 4 bases; bases with no gene match: 3. CDR1 is SGHRS and CDR2 is YFSETQ in the germline V gene. The CDR3 length is 14 residues. Concerning this clonotype itself: Its target is not known.

Constant-segment-primed 5'RACE gave TCR alpha and TCR beta cDNA libraries with sample barcodes and UMIs. TCRdb called the 5' RACE reads again in MiXCR, with one record for every CDR3 protein. The table shows some 280,000 distinct CDR3 sequences, with about 17% occurring only once. Sequencing was performed on PBMCs or a T cell subset sorted from them (not recorded which). This clonotype originated in a man between 18 and 35 years old who had mild COVID-19 (a few samples of this study predate the infection). Cell type and time point are not known. V is TRBV5-1 and J is TRBJ2-3; TRBD2 matches 11 bases. DNA for the CDR3: TGCGCCAGCAGCGCGGGACTAGCGGAAGATACGCAGTATTTT. Its translation: CASSAGLAEDTQYF.